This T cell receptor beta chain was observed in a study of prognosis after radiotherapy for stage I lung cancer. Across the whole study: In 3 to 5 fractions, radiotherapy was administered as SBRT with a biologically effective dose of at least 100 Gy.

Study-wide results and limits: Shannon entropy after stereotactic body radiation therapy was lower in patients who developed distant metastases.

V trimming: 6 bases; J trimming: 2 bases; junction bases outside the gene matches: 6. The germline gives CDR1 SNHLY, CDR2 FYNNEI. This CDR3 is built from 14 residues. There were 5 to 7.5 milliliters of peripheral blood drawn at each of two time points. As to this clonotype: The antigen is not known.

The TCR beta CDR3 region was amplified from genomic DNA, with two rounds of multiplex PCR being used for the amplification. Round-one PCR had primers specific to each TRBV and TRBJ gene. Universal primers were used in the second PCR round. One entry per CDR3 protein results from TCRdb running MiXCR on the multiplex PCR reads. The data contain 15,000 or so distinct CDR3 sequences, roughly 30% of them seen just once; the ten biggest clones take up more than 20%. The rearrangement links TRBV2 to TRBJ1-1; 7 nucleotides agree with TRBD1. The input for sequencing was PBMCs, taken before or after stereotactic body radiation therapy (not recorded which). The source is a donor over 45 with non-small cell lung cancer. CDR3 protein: CASSGGQRNTEAFF. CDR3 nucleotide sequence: TGTGCCAGCAGCGGGGGACAGAGAAACACTGAAGCTTTCTTT.